This record covers a single T cell receptor (beta chain). There are 14 residues in the CDR3. V lost 6 bases and J lost 6; bases outside the gene matches: 7. Germline V gene data show CDR1 as MDHEN and CDR2 as SYDVKM. TCRdb's copy holds only in-frame clones and misses some; the assay was immunoSEQ multiplex PCR. The sample lists 200,000 to 250,000 clones, around 90% seen once, with 1.5% to 2% in the top ten. This entry is derived from a study of blood T cell repertoires in COVID-19. Grouping used clinical history reported by participants in a survey and questionnaire. The source is a woman aged 18-29 years who had recovered from COVID-19. The rearrangement links TRBV28 to TRBJ1-4, with 7 positions matching TRBD1. Source material: PBMCs or T cells enriched from blood (not recorded which). Written as DNA, the CDR3 is TGTGCCAGCAGCTCGGGACAGAGAGATGAAAAACTGTTTTTT. Translating it yields CASSSGQRDEKLFF.